This T cell receptor (beta chain) was documented in a study of response to subunit inactivated influenza vaccine. Findings and limits, study-wide: The authors proposed limited new T cell recruitment per seasonal influenza vaccination.

This clonotype has just a few counts. The antigen is undetermined. Each CDR3 protein is one row after TCRdb ran MiXCR on the RT-PCR reads. The sample contains around 650,000 distinct CDR3 sequences, 15% to 18% of which appear only once. Losses at the gene ends were 1 base for V and 9 bases for J; bases not matched to a gene: 3. The CDR3 covers 13 residues. This specimen was PBMCs from blood, taken 12 days after vaccination. This clonotype originated in a man in his fifties who received an inactivated influenza vaccine. The gene calls are TRBV12-3 or TRBV12-4 and TRBJ2-5; 9 bases match TRBD1. The CDR3 region is CASSLVGQGSQYF. CDR3 nucleotides: TGTGCCAGCAGTTTAGTGGGACAGGGATCCCAGTACTTC.